This section outlines one TCR beta chain sequence together with its context. This sample stems from a study of PD-1 blockade in classical Hodgkin lymphoma. Generated by immunoSEQ multiplex PCR, the TCRdb table keeps only in-frame clones and is missing some. The sample has roughly 40,000 clones; 70% to 80% are singletons. All patients experienced relapse after autologous stem cell transplantation, and brentuximab vedotin exposure was variable. CDR1 SGHTA and CDR2 FQGNSA come from the germline V gene. With 5 bases removed from V and 5 bases from J, the gap between germline ends came to 15 bases. The CDR3 is 14 residues long.

This material consisted of peripheral blood mononuclear cells (PBMCs), taken at baseline. V is TRBV7-2 and J is TRBJ2-5; tentative D call: TRBD2 (6 bases). This TCR was sampled from a human donor with classical Hodgkin lymphoma. DNA for the CDR3: TGTGCCAGCAGCAGGATGGGGGGTGGGGAGACCCAGTACTTC. It translates to CASSRMGGGETQYF.